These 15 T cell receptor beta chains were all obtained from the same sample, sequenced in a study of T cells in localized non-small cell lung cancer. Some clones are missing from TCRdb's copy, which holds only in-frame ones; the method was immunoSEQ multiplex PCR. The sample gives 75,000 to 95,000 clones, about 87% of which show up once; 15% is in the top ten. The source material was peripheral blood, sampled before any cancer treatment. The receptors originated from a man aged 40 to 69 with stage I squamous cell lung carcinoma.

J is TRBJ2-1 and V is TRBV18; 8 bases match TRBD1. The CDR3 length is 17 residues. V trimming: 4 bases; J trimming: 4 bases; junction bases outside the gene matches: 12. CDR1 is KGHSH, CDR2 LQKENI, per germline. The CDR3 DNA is TGTGCCAGCTCACGCAGGACAGGGCCGCTAGAATACAATGAGCAGTTCTTC. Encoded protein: CASSRRTGPLEYNEQFF.

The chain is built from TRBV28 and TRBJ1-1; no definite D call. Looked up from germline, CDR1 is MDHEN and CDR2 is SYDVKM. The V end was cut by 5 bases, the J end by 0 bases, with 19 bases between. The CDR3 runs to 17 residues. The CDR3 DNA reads TGTGCCAGCAGTCCCGGTACCCTCCGGTTCATGAACACTGAAGCTTTCTTT. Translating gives CASSPGTLRFMNTEAFF.

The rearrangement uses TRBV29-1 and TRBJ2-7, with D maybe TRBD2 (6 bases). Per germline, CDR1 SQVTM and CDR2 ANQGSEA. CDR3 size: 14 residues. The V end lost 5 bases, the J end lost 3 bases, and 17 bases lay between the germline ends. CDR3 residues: CSVKEGTGHYEQYF. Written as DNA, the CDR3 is TGCAGCGTTAAGGAGGGAACAGGACACTACGAGCAGTACTTC.

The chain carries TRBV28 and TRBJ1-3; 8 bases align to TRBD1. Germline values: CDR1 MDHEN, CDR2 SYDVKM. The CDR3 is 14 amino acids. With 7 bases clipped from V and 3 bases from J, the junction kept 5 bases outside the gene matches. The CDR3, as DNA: TGTGCCAGCACTACAGGGGGTAATGGAAACACCATATATTTT. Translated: CASTTGGNGNTIYF.

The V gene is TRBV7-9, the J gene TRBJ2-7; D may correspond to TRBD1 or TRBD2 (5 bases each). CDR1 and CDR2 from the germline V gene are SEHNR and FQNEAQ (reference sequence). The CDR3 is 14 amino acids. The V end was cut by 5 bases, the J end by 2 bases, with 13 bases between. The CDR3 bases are TGTGCCAGCAGCCGGACTTCAGGGCCCTACGAGCAGTACTTC. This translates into CASSRTSGPYEQYF.

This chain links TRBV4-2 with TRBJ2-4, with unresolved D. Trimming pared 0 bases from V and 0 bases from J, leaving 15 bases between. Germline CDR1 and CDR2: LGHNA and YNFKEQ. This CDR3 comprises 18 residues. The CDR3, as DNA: TGTGCCAGCAGCCAAGATGTCATAGGCGGCTTAGCCAAAAACATTCAGTACTTC. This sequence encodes CASSQDVIGGLAKNIQYF.

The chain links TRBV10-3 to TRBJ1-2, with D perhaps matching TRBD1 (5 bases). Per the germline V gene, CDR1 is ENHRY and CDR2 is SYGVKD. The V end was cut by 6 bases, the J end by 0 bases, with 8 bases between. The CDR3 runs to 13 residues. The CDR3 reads CAISLQANYGYTF. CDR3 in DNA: TGTGCCATCAGCTTACAGGCTAACTATGGCTACACCTTC.

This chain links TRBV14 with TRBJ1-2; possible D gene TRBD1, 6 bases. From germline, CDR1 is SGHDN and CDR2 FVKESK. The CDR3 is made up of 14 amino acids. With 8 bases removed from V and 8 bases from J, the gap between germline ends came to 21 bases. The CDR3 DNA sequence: TGTGCCAGCTTCAGGGGACTCGGTTGGAGGGGCTACACCTTC. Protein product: CASFRGLGWRGYTF. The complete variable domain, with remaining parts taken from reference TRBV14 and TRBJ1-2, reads EAGVTQFPSHSVIEKGQTVTLRCDPISGHDNLYWYRRVMGKEIKFLLHFVKESKQDESGMPNNRFLAERTGGTYSTLKVQPAELEDSGVYFCASFRGLGWRGYTFGSGTRLTVV.

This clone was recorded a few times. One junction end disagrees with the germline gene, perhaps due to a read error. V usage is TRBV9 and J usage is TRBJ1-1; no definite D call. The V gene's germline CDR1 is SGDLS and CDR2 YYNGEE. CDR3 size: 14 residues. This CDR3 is CASSVQAMNPEAFF. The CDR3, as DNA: TGTGCCAGCAGCGTTCAGGCCATGAACCCTGAAGCTTTCTTT. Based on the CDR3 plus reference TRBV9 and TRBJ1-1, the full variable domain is DSGVTQTPKHLITATGQRVTLRCSPRSGDLSVYWYQQSLDQGLQFLIQYYNGEERAKGNILERFSAQQFPDLHSELNLSSLELGDSALYFCASSVQAMNPEAFFGQGTRLTVV.

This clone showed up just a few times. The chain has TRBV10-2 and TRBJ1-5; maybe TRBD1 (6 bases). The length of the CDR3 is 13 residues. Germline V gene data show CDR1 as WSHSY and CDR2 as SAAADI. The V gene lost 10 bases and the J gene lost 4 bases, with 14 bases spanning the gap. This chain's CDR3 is CATSTGPNQPQHF. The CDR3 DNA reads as TGCGCCACCTCGACAGGCCCTAATCAGCCCCAGCATTTT.

The CDR3 is CASSPGTVNEKLFF. Written as DNA, the CDR3 is TGCGCCAGCAGCCCAGGGACAGTTAATGAAAAACTGTTTTTT. The gene calls are TRBV5-1 and TRBJ1-4; 7 bases fit TRBD1. The CDR3 extends over 14 amino acids. The V gene end was trimmed by 4 bases and the J gene end by 4 bases; junction bases not matched to a gene: 4. CDR1 and CDR2 (germline): SGHRS, YFSETQ.

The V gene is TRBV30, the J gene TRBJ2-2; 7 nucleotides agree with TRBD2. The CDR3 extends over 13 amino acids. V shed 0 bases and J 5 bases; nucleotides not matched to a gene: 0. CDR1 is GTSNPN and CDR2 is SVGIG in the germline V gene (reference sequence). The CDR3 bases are TGTGCCTGGAGTGTGGGGGGGACCGGGGAGCTGTTTTTT. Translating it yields CAWSVGGTGELFF.

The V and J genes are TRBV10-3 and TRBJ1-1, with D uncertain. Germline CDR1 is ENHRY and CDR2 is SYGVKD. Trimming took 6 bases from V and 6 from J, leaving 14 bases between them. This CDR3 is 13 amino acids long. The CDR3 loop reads CAIRGNLEAEAFF. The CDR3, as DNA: TGTGCCATCAGAGGGAACCTGGAAGCTGAAGCTTTCTTT.

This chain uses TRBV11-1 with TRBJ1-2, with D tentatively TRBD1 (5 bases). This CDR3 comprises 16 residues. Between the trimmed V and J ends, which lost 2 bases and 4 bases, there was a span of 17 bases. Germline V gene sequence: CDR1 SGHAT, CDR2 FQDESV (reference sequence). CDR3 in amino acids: CASSLSKLGPPYGYTF. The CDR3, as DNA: TGTGCCAGCAGCTTATCTAAGTTGGGGCCGCCCTATGGCTACACCTTC.

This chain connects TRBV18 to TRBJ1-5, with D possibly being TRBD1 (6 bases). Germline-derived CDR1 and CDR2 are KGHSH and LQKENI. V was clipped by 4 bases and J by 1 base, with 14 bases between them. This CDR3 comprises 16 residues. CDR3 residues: CASSHEQGGSNQPQHF. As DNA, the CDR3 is TGTGCCAGCTCACACGAACAGGGAGGGAGCAATCAGCCCCAGCATTTT.